These 28 T cell receptor beta chains came from one sample sequenced in a study of cytomegalovirus exposure and HLA in healthy donors (TCRdb year 2017). The library was made by the immunoSEQ multiplex PCR assay. For the multiplex PCR, a mixture combining 60 forward primers for TCR Vbeta segments and 13 reverse primers for TCR Jbeta segments was used. What TCRdb holds here is the immuneACCESS table cut down to in-frame rearrangements. Part of the clones is not present; checked against another copy, under half of the missing clones reflect an unresolved V gene, and the others are unexplained. Recorded for this sample are about 110,000 clones; roughly four fifths of them occurred a single time. The top ten clonotypes cover roughly 1.5% of the sample. The source material was PBMCs. The receptors shown here come from a man aged 50 or older in good health and CMV-seronegative.

V gene TRBV27 combines with J gene TRBJ2-7; 7 nucleotides agree with TRBD1. With 3 bases clipped from V and 7 bases from J, the junction kept 9 bases outside the gene matches. This CDR3 spans 14 amino acids. Germline values: CDR1 MNHEY, CDR2 SMNVEV (reference sequence). The CDR3 is CASSFNWDSGEQYF. The CDR3 DNA reads TGTGCCAGCAGTTTCAATTGGGACAGTGGAGAGCAGTACTTC.

This clone has only a few counts. V gene TRBV2 combines with J gene TRBJ2-2; D is undetermined. Germline lookup yields CDR1 SNHLY and CDR2 FYNNEI. V dropped 5 bases and J dropped 8 bases, with 9 bases sitting between them. This CDR3 comprises 12 residues. The chain's CDR3 is CASSPRRGELFF. DNA for the CDR3: TGTGCCAGCAGTCCCCGGAGAGGGGAGCTGTTTTTT.

This clone turned up a few times. The chain couples TRBV19 to TRBJ2-1; 7 bases agree with TRBD1. Germline V gives CDR1 LNHDA, CDR2 SQIVND (reference sequence). With 5 bases clipped from V and 4 bases from J, the junction kept 5 bases outside the gene matches. The CDR3 contains 14 residues. CDR3 protein: CASSSGQYYNEQFF. CDR3 in DNA: TGTGCCAGTAGTTCGGGACAGTATTACAATGAGCAGTTCTTC.

This clone was picked up one time. J is TRBJ2-5 and V is TRBV4-1; 7 bases align to TRBD1. The germline gives CDR1 MGHRA, CDR2 YSYEKL. Trimming removed 2 bases from V and 2 bases from J; junction bases left unmatched: 2. The CDR3 has 14 residues. The chain's CDR3 is CASSQWGQQETQYF. The DNA for the CDR3 is TGCGCCAGCAGCCAATGGGGACAGCAAGAGACCCAGTACTTC.

The chain has TRBV5-1 and TRBJ1-6; D unresolved. The V end was cut by 8 bases, the J end by 0 bases, with 9 bases between. The CDR3 is made up of 14 amino acids. Germline V lookup: CDR1 SGHRS, CDR2 YFSETQ. The CDR3 nucleotides are TGCGCCAGTCACCGGGACTCCTATAATTCACCCCTCCACTTT. As protein: CASHRDSYNSPLHF.

The V and J genes are TRBV7-2 and TRBJ2-5; D is perhaps TRBD1 (6 bases). This CDR3 is 13 amino acids long. Germline V gene data show CDR1 as SGHTA and CDR2 as FQGNSA. The V end was cut by 8 bases, the J end by 2 bases, with 12 bases between. The CDR3 loop is CASAPGQQETQYF. The CDR3 nucleotides read TGTGCCAGCGCCCCCGGACAGCAAGAGACCCAGTACTTC.

This rearrangement joins TRBV29-1 to TRBJ2-1; TRBD2 matches at 15 bases. Per the germline V gene, CDR1 is SQVTM and CDR2 is ANQGSEA. The junction had 7 bases not matched to a gene; V was cut back by 6 bases and J by 10 bases. The CDR3 sequence is 14 residues long. The CDR3 region is CSVRGLAGGMEQFF. In DNA form, the CDR3 reads TGCAGCGTCCGGGGACTAGCGGGGGGTATGGAGCAGTTCTTC.

The chain recombines TRBV27 with TRBJ2-3; tentatively, D is TRBD1 (6 bases). Between the trimmed V and J ends, which lost 2 bases and 4 bases, there was a span of 13 bases. The germline V gene encodes CDR1 MNHEY and CDR2 SMNVEV (reference sequence). The CDR3 is 15 residues long. CDR3 region: CASSLKTGESDTQYF. The CDR3, as DNA: TGTGCCAGCAGTTTAAAGACAGGCGAATCAGATACGCAGTATTTT.

Only a few counts were recorded for this clone. The chain links TRBV9 to TRBJ2-7; D gene ambiguous. Germline CDR1 and CDR2: SGDLS and YYNGEE. Trimming cost V 3 bases and J 2 bases, with 12 bases left between them. This CDR3 has 14 amino acids. The CDR3 is CASSARFETYEQYF. The CDR3 DNA reads TGTGCCAGCAGCGCCCGGTTTGAAACCTACGAGCAGTACTTC.

This rearrangement joins TRBV29-1 to TRBJ2-1; 8 nucleotides line up with TRBD2. V was pared by 3 bases and J by 0 bases, with 7 bases of the junction left unmatched. Germline-derived CDR1 and CDR2 are SQVTM and ANQGSEA. This CDR3 has 16 amino acids. CDR3 bases: TGCAGCGTTGAGGCAACTAGCGGTTACTCCTACAATGAGCAGTTCTTC. Translation gives CSVEATSGYSYNEQFF.

This clone was seen only a few times. V usage is TRBV27 and J usage is TRBJ2-7; TRBD1 matches at 10 bases. Germline values: CDR1 MNHEY, CDR2 SMNVEV (reference sequence). The CDR3 contains 12 residues. V was clipped by 9 bases and J by 6 bases; unmatched bases: 5. In nucleotides, the CDR3 is TGTGCCAGAACGACAGGGGGCGGCGAGCAGTACTTC. Translating gives CARTTGGGEQYF.

The chain has TRBV9 and TRBJ1-3; D is possibly TRBD1 (6 bases). The CDR3 loop spans 16 amino acids. CDR1 SGDLS and CDR2 YYNGEE come from the germline V gene. Trimming shortened V by 0 bases and J by 1 base, and 11 bases separated the two germline ends. The CDR3 sequence is CASSVGQGLSGNTIYF. Written as DNA, the CDR3 is TGTGCCAGCAGCGTAGGTCAGGGGTTGTCTGGAAACACCATATATTTT.

This sequence joins TRBV9 and TRBJ1-2; no firm D call. This CDR3 spans 13 amino acids. Germline values: CDR1 SGDLS, CDR2 YYNGEE. Deletions cut 2 bases from V and 4 bases from J, with 9 bases between. The CDR3 DNA is TGTGCCAGCAGCGTCGGCGGGGTCTATGGCTACACCTTC. This encodes CASSVGGVYGYTF.

This rearrangement joins TRBV2 to TRBJ2-2, with TRBD1 as a possible D gene (6 bases). V lost 2 bases and J lost 7, with 11 bases in between. The CDR3 totals 14 residues. Germline V gene data show CDR1 as SNHLY and CDR2 as FYNNEI. CDR3 DNA: TGTGCCAGCAGTGAACAGGGGCACGGCGGGGAGCTGTTTTTT. Protein sequence: CASSEQGHGGELFF.

J is TRBJ2-7 and V is TRBV7-2; tentative D call: TRBD2 (6 bases). CDR1 SGHTA and CDR2 FQGNSA come from the germline V gene. This CDR3 contains 13 residues. The germline V and J ends were trimmed by 4 bases and 6 bases, with 13 bases remaining between them. In DNA, the CDR3 is TGTGCCAGCAGCTCCCCAGGAGGGGCCGAGCAGTACTTC. It translates to CASSSPGGAEQYF. Using reference TRBV7-2 and TRBJ2-7 for the parts outside the CDR3, the full variable domain is GAGVSQSPSNKVTEKGKDVELRCDPISGHTALYWYRQSLGQGLEFLIYFQGNSAPDKSGLPSDRFSAERTGGSVSTLTIQRTQQEDSAVYLCASSSPGGAEQYFGPGTRLTVT.

The chain couples TRBV25-1 to TRBJ1-2; D is ambiguous. Trimming took 2 bases from V and 7 from J, leaving 11 bases between them. Germline loops: CDR1 MGHDK, CDR2 SYGVNS. CDR3 size: 13 residues. The CDR3 DNA sequence: TGTGCCAGCAGTGAAACTTCGGTTGGTGGCTACACCTTC. It specifies CASSETSVGGYTF.

Points on this clone: At one end, the junction sequence differs from germline, possibly due to a read error. This chain joins TRBV7-7 and TRBJ2-2; 7 nucleotides agree with TRBD2. CDR3 length equals 14 residues. CDR1 SSHAT and CDR2 FNYEAQ come from the germline V gene (reference sequence). The DNA of the CDR3 is TGTGCTAGCAGCCCGGGAGGGAACACCGGGGAGCTGTTTTTT. Translating it yields CASSPGGNTGELFF. Looking up the rest from reference TRBV7-7 and TRBJ2-2 gives the full variable domain: GAGVSQSPRYKVTKRGQDVTLRCDPISSHATLYWYQQALGQGPEFLTYFNYEAQPDKSGLPSDRFSAERPEGSISTLTIQRTEQRDSAMYRCASSPGGNTGELFFGEGSRLTVL.

To note about this clone: Other DNA sequences of this sample code for an identical CDR3. This chain links TRBV7-9 with TRBJ1-1; the D is unclear. Looked up from germline, CDR1 is SEHNR and CDR2 is FQNEAQ (reference sequence). The CDR3 is 14 amino acids. Trimming took off 5 bases at V and 0 bases at J, with 10 bases between the two ends. The CDR3 loop reads CASSLGRLNTEAFF. In DNA, the CDR3 is TGTGCCAGCAGCCTCGGTCGGTTGAACACTGAAGCTTTCTTT.

This chain links TRBV11-3 with TRBJ2-5; D gene unclear. Germline CDR1 SGHNT, CDR2 YENEEA. CDR3 length: 14 residues. V lost 5 bases, J lost 3 bases, and 13 bases lay in between. The CDR3 bases are TGTGCCAGCAGCCGAGGCTTGGCGGAAGAGACCCAGTACTTC. This encodes CASSRGLAEETQYF. Full variable domain (outside the CDR3, taken from reference TRBV11-3 and TRBJ2-5): EAGVVQSPRYKIIEKKQPVAFWCNPISGHNTLYWYLQNLGQGPELLIRYENEEAVDDSQLPKDRFSAERLKGVDSTLKIQPAELGDSAVYLCASSRGLAEETQYFGPGTRLLVL.

This clone came up a few times. The chain uses TRBV6-6 and TRBJ2-2, with D maybe TRBD1 (6 bases). The germline V gene encodes CDR1 MNHNY and CDR2 SVGAGI (reference sequence). The ends were cut back, 8 bases at V and 0 bases at J, with 7 bases in the middle. There are 13 residues in the CDR3. The CDR3 DNA follows: TGTGCCAGCGGGGGCCCGAACACCGGGGAGCTGTTTTTT. It encodes CASGGPNTGELFF.

The chain has TRBV6-5 and TRBJ2-6; D call uncertain. V was pared by 3 bases and J by 7 bases, with 7 bases between. The germline gives CDR1 MNHEY, CDR2 SVGAGI. The CDR3 spans 13 residues. CDR3 DNA sequence: TGTGCCAGCAGTTATGTAATCGCCAACGTCCTGACTTTC. Translated, it gives CASSYVIANVLTF.

V and J are TRBV18 and TRBJ2-5; TRBD2 is a possible D gene (5 bases). In germline, CDR1 is KGHSH, CDR2 LQKENI. CDR3 length: 18 residues. V lost 4 bases, J lost 2 bases, and 23 bases lay in between. The CDR3 sequence is CASSHQNRGYVNQETQYF. CDR3 nucleotide sequence: TGTGCCAGCTCACACCAAAACCGGGGATACGTGAATCAAGAGACCCAGTACTTC.

The chain carries TRBV9 and TRBJ1-1; D might be TRBD1 (6 bases). Per the germline V gene, CDR1 is SGDLS and CDR2 is YYNGEE. This CDR3 has 15 residues. Trimming cost V 0 bases and J 3 bases, with 12 bases left between them. CDR3 bases: TGTGCCAGCAGCGTAGATGGGGGCGTGGACACTGAAGCTTTCTTT. It is translated as CASSVDGGVDTEAFF.

J is TRBJ1-1 and V is TRBV6-4; TRBD1 agrees at 8 bases. Germline V gene lookup returns CDR1 MRHNA and CDR2 SNTAGT. Germline trimming cut 6 bases from V and 6 bases from J; bases unmatched to any gene: 6. There are 13 residues in the CDR3. CDR3 sequence reads: CASSRDRIAEAFF. The CDR3 nucleotides read TGTGCCAGCAGCCGGGACAGGATAGCTGAAGCTTTCTTT.

This chain uses TRBV7-9 with TRBJ2-7, with 9 positions matching TRBD1. The CDR3 extends over 14 amino acids. V dropped 10 bases and J dropped 5; count of bases not matched to a gene: 12. Germline-derived CDR1 and CDR2 are SEHNR and FQNEAQ (reference sequence). CDR3: CAIEGTGFWDEQYF. The CDR3 bases are TGTGCCATAGAAGGGACAGGGTTTTGGGACGAGCAGTACTTC.

The chain has TRBV15 and TRBJ1-4; D is undetermined. V was pared by 0 bases and J by 8 bases, with 16 bases between. The CDR3 consists of 16 residues. CDR1 and CDR2 (germline): LNHNV, YYDKDF (reference sequence). The CDR3 spells CATSRDRGHLGEKLFF. The CDR3 DNA follows: TGTGCCACCAGCAGAGATCGCGGGCATCTCGGGGAAAAACTGTTTTTT.

V and J are TRBV13 and TRBJ1-2; D is ambiguous. The V end was cut by 0 bases, the J end by 8 bases, with 4 bases between. This CDR3 is 11 amino acids long. Germline V CDR1 and CDR2: PRHDT, FYEKMQ (reference sequence). Here the CDR3 reads CASSLGRGYTF. CDR3 nucleotides: TGTGCCAGCAGCTTAGGCAGAGGCTACACCTTC.

J is TRBJ1-1 and V is TRBV7-9; D uncertain. Germline CDR1 reads SEHNR; CDR2 reads FQNEAQ (reference sequence). V was trimmed by 3 bases and J by 1 base, leaving 15 bases between them. CDR3 size: 16 residues. Here the CDR3 DNA reads TGTGCCAGCAGCTTGAGTACCGGGTTCCAGAACACTGAAGCTTTCTTT. Translating it yields CASSLSTGFQNTEAFF.